The sequence of this T cell receptor (beta chain) was determined in a study of blood T cell repertoires in COVID-19 (dated by TCRdb to the early 2020s). Broadly, across the study: Collaborator samples came from the United States, Italy and Spain and covered acute and convalescent phases of COVID-19. The material from the prospective study consisted of cDNA or gDNA derived from T cells, B-cell-depleted T cells, or PBMCs. Deeply sampled blood TCRbeta repertoires from subjects exposed to, actively infected with, or recovered from COVID-19 were included in the dataset. The repertoires were released in a freely available public database intended as a resource for research on the immune response to SARS-CoV-2. Samples came from the ongoing ImmuneRACE study (first 160 participants) plus 1,254 subjects from 6 global collaborators. Sample metadata almost always included a de-identified subject ID, COVID-19 status, age in years and sex. HLA class I and class II types, where available, came from metadata supplied by the sample provider rather than from assay-based typing.

TCRbeta CDR3 regions were amplified from genomic DNA using the immunoSEQ Assay, a bias-controlled multiplex PCR. The original methods were these. The number of nucleated cells in each sample was estimated by amplification of reference gene primers within the assay. Sequence reads were collapsed and filtered to measure the absolute abundance of every unique TCRbeta CDR3 rearrangement. For each sample, productive Simpson clonality was calculated as the square root of Simpson's diversity index over productive rearrangements. TCRdb re-hosts the immuneACCESS table, in-frame sequences only. Its copies lack some clones; in the studies checked, an unresolved V gene accounts for under half of them, and the cause for the rest is not known. That table gives V, J and clone size, and the DNA gave D and trimming. This sample holds hundreds of thousands of clones; 80% to 90% were observed only once. The top ten constitute 2% to 3% of the sample.

This clone is a singleton in its sample. No cognate antigen has been identified for it. The sample holds no much larger clone one base away, and base qualities are not on file. Sequences LGHDT (CDR1) and YNNKEL (CDR2) are obtained from the germline V gene (reference sequence). From cysteine to phenylalanine, the CDR3 is 17 amino acids long. Here the CDR3 DNA is all that survives: 51 bases in frame from base 1. V lost 4 bases and J lost 3 bases; the stretch between them is 19 bases long. Participants in the prospective study were enrolled through a virtual design, were aged about 18 to 100 years, and lived in roughly 24 United States geographic areas. In the prospective study, participants were assigned to cohorts based on the clinical history participants reported in a screening survey and a study questionnaire. ImmuneRACE Cohort 3 recovered participants were defined by two consecutive negative NP/OP PCR tests, healthcare professional clearance, or symptom resolution. In the prospective study, whole blood, serum and a nasopharyngeal or oropharyngeal swab were collected from each participant by mobile phlebotomists. Prospective study participants could optionally give additional blood draws and questionnaires over an approximately two-month period. Blood samples from the prospective study were shipped frozen or at room temperature prior to DNA extraction.

What the study reported, not specific to this receptor: The amount of clinical and demographic metadata varied by source and participant and was provided uncurated.

The rearrangement combines TRBV3-1 (or the pseudogene TRBV3-2) with TRBJ1-5; TRBD1 might be the D gene, on 5 matching bases. This TCR came from a woman aged 18-29 years who had recovered from COVID-19. The sequenced sample consisted of PBMCs or T cells enriched from blood (not recorded which). The CDR3 protein: CASSPIKAGDANQPQHF. The DNA is as follows: TGTGCCAGCAGCCCTATTAAGGCGGGGGACGCCAATCAGCCCCAGCATTTT.